This T cell receptor beta chain was sequenced in a study of cytomegalovirus exposure and HLA in healthy donors. The CDR3 spans 12 residues. Trimming removed 6 bases from V and 4 bases from J, with 9 bases in between. Germline V gives CDR1 MDHEN, CDR2 SYDVKM. Regarding the study as a whole: Researchers counted roughly 160 TCR beta chains as cytomegalovirus-associated. In a later analysis, first-cohort TCR clusters were found to tend to co-occur in the 130 or so validation repertoires. Under in vitro conditions, a few CMV-associated chains were confirmed as specific for CMV antigens. The dataset shows that most TCR sequences were rare, while some public TCRs occurred in many donors.

The method was immunoSEQ multiplex PCR; TCRdb's version includes in-frame clones alone and lacks a portion of them. The sample shows about 50,000 clones, roughly 93% of them seen only once. Regarding this clone: The antigen is undetermined.

The rearrangement links TRBV28 to TRBJ2-5; D is undetermined. The sample was PBMCs. The TCR originated in a man aged 18 to 35 in good health and CMV-seronegative. The DNA for the CDR3 is TGTGCCAGCAGCGTGCGGCGAGAGACCCAGTACTTC. This translates into CASSVRRETQYF.